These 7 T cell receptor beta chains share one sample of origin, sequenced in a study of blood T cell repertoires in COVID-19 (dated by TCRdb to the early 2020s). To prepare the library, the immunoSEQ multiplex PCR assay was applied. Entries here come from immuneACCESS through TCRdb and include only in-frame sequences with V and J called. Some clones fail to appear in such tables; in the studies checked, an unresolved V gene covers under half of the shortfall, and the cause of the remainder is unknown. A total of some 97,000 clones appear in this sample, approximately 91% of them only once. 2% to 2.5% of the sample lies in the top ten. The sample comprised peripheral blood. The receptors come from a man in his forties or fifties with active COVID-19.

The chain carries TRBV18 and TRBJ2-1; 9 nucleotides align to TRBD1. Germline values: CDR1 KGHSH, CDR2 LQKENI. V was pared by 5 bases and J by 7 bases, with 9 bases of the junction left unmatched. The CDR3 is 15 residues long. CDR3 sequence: CASSTGTGPGNEQFF. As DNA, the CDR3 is TGTGCCAGCTCAACCGGGACAGGGCCGGGGAATGAGCAGTTCTTC. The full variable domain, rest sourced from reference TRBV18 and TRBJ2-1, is NAGVMQNPRHLVRRRGQEARLRCSPMKGHSHVYWYRQLPEEGLKFMVYLQKENIIDESGMPKERFSAEFPKEGPSILRIQQVVRGDSAAYFCASSTGTGPGNEQFFGPGTRLTVL.

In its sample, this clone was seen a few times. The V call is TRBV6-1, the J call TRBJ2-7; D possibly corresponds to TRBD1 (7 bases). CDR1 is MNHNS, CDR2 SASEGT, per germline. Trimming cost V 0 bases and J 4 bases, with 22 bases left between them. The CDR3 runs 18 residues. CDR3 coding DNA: TGTGCCAGCAGTGAAGCCGGTTCTATGGCAGGGGGGATATACGAGCAGTACGTC. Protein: CASSEAGSMAGGIYEQYV.

Here the CDR3 DNA reads TGTGCCAGTAGTATAAACCTAGCGGGGATCGGTGAGCAGTTCTTC. Encoded protein: CASSINLAGIGEQFF. The gene calls are TRBV19 and TRBJ2-1, with 9 bases matching TRBD2. The J segment lost 9 bases and the V segment lost 2 bases, leaving 8 bases of the junction unmatched. Germline CDR1 LNHDA, CDR2 SQIVND (reference sequence). The CDR3 covers 15 residues.

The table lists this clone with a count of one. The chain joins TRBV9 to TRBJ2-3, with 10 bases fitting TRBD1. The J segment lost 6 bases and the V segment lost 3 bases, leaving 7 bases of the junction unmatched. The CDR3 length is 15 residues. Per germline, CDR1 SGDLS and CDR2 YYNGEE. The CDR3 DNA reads TGTGCCAGCAGCGCTGTGGGACAGGGGTATGATACGCAGTATTTT. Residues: CASSAVGQGYDTQYF. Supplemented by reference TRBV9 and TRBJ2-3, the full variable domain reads DSGVTQTPKHLITATGQRVTLRCSPRSGDLSVYWYQQSLDQGLQFLIQYYNGEERAKGNILERFSAQQFPDLHSELNLSSLELGDSALYFCASSAVGQGYDTQYFGPGTRLTVL.

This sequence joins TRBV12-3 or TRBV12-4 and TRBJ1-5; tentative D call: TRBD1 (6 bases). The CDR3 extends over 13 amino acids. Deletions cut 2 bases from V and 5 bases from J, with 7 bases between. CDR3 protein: CASSLQGHQPQHF. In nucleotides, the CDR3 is TGTGCCAGCAGTTTACAGGGGCATCAGCCCCAGCATTTT.

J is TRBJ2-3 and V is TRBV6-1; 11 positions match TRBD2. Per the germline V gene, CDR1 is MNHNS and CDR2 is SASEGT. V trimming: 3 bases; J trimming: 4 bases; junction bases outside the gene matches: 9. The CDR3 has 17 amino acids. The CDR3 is CASSETVAGGVADTQYF. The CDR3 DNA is TGTGCCAGCAGTGAGACCGTAGCGGGAGGGGTGGCAGATACGCAGTATTTT.

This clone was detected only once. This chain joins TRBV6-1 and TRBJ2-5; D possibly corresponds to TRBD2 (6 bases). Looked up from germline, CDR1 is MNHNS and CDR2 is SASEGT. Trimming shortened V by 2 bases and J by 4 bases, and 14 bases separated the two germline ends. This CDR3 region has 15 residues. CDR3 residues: CASSEIGGEGETQYF. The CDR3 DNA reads TGTGCCAGCAGTGAAATCGGGGGAGAGGGAGAGACCCAGTACTTC.